These 4 T cell receptor beta chains were sequenced from one sample in a study of CD8+ T cells in alopecia areata. RNA was isolated and reverse transcribed to cDNA, the sequencing template. TCRdb's copy holds only in-frame clones and misses some; the assay was immunoSEQ multiplex PCR. The sample is made up of around 110,000 clones, none counted only once. Sequencing used lesional skin. The receptors were gathered from a C3H/HeJ mouse with alopecia areata. Mouse MHC haplotype: H2-k.

This clone was seen a few times. Gene names and germline refer to mouse. Coverage ceases 4 residues before the CDR3 finishes, and the germline J gene fills in the end. This chain joins TRBV31 and TRBJ2-3, with a possible D match to TRBD2 (7 bases). CDR3 size: 15 residues. Germline CDR1 and CDR2: GKSSPN and SITVG. Trimming removed 3 bases from V and 0 bases from J, with 13 bases in between. The CDR3 loop reads CAWSLGASSAETLYF. The CDR3 DNA, read in part, is TGTGCCTGGAGCCTGGGGGCCTCTAGTGCAGAA.

Comment on this clone: At residue 12, TCRdb's protein disagrees with the DNA translation; the protein shown here derives from the DNA. Germline and genes: mouse. Read sequence stops 3 residues before the CDR3 end, and the germline J gene provides the missing end. The V and J genes are TRBV13-3 and TRBJ1-6; D is unclear. TRBJ1-6 is filed as an ORF, its function uncertain. Germline V gene sequence: CDR1 NNHDY, CDR2 SYVADS. The CDR3 totals 15 residues. With 1 base removed from V and 4 bases from J, the gap between germline ends came to 9 bases. CDR3 sequence: CASSDTQNYNSPLYF. Incomplete CDR3 DNA: TGTGCCAGCAGTGATACCCAGAATTATAATTCGCCC.

On this clone itself: Genes and germline come from the mouse. The CDR3 is cut off 4 residues early in the read; its end comes from the germline J gene. V usage is TRBV1 and J usage is TRBJ2-1, with TRBD1 as a possible D gene (5 bases). The CDR3 has 15 residues. Germline CDR1 and CDR2: NSQYPW and LRSPGD (reference sequence). V lost 1 base to trimming and J lost 5 bases, with 12 bases between them. CDR3: CTCSAARRVDAEQFF. Incomplete CDR3 DNA: TGCACCTGCAGTGCAGCCCGCAGGGTCGATGCT.

This clone was observed at least ten times. The genes are named according to mouse. The read falls 4 residues short of the CDR3 end, and the missing part is taken from the germline J gene. This chain connects TRBV13-3 to TRBJ2-1; 7 bases match TRBD1. Looked up from germline, CDR1 is NNHDY and CDR2 is SYVADS. The CDR3 extends over 11 amino acids. The sequenced part of the CDR3 DNA is TGTGCCAGCAAGGGACAGGCT. This sequence encodes CASKGQA. The complete CDR3 reads CASKGQAEQFF.